The 10 T cell receptor beta chains below come from one sample, sequenced in a study of blood T cell repertoires in COVID-19. This table comes from immunoSEQ multiplex PCR, and its TCRdb copy is limited to in-frame clones, with some not included. Of about 270,000 clones in the sample, roughly 89% were seen once. The specimen sequenced was peripheral blood. These receptors all stem from a man aged 50-60 years with acute or convalescent COVID-19.

V and J are TRBV2 and TRBJ1-5, with D tentatively TRBD1 (5 bases). This CDR3 has 13 amino acids. Germline V gives CDR1 SNHLY, CDR2 FYNNEI. V lost 8 bases and J 7 bases, leaving 15 bases between the germline ends. CDR3 in amino acids: CASDQGTNQPQHF. CDR3 coding DNA: TGTGCCAGCGACCAGGGAACCAACCAGCCCCAGCATTTT. Supplemented by reference TRBV2 and TRBJ1-5, the full variable domain reads EPEVTQTPSHQVTQMGQEVILRCVPISNHLYFYWYRQILGQKVEFLVSFYNNEISEKSEIFDDQFSVERPDGSNFTLKIRSTKLEDSAMYFCASDQGTNQPQHFGDGTRLSIL.

The V gene is TRBV5-5, the J gene TRBJ2-1, with a weak D call TRBD2 (6 bases). CDR1 and CDR2 (germline): SGHKS, YYEKEE (reference sequence). The CDR3 totals 15 residues. V lost 5 bases and J 6 bases, leaving 18 bases between the germline ends. CDR3 in amino acids: CASSWDSSSPNEQFF. CDR3 nucleotide sequence: TGTGCCAGCAGTTGGGACTCCTCTTCCCCCAATGAGCAGTTCTTC. Drawing the rest from reference TRBV5-5 and TRBJ2-1, the complete variable domain is DAGVTQSPTHLIKTRGQQVTLRCSPISGHKSVSWYQQVLGQGPQFIFQYYEKEERGRGNFPDRFSARQFPNYSSELNVNALLLGDSALYLCASSWDSSSPNEQFFGPGTRLTVL.

The V gene is TRBV19, the J gene TRBJ2-1; 7 bases agree with TRBD1. The V and J ends lost 5 bases and 2 bases, in that order; junction bases with no gene match: 3. The CDR3 sequence is 14 residues long. Germline V gene data show CDR1 as LNHDA and CDR2 as SQIVND (reference sequence). This CDR3 reads CASSVGQTYNEQFF. The CDR3 DNA follows: TGTGCCAGTAGTGTGGGACAGACCTACAATGAGCAGTTCTTC.

The chain has TRBV5-1 and TRBJ2-3, with 8 positions matching TRBD2. After removal of 4 bases from V and 6 bases from J, the junction contained 16 bases not matched to a gene. The CDR3 is 17 amino acids. The germline V gene encodes CDR1 SGHRS and CDR2 YFSETQ. The CDR3 sequence is CASSPGRGSGVWDTQYF. The CDR3 DNA is TGCGCCAGCAGCCCTGGCCGTGGTAGCGGGGTGTGGGATACGCAGTATTTT.

The chain employs TRBV5-5 and TRBJ1-6, with a tentative D call TRBD1 (6 bases). The CDR3 length is 17 residues. V dropped 4 bases and J dropped 2 bases, with 16 bases sitting between them. Germline V gene sequence: CDR1 SGHKS, CDR2 YYEKEE (reference sequence). The CDR3 loop is CASSPLAGATYNSPLHF. CDR3 bases: TGTGCCAGCAGCCCCCTGGCAGGGGCTACCTATAATTCACCCCTCCACTTT.

The chain couples TRBV19 to TRBJ1-5, with D possibly being TRBD1 (6 bases). V lost 2 bases and J 2 bases, leaving 13 bases between the germline ends. The CDR3 has 16 amino acids. Germline lookup yields CDR1 LNHDA and CDR2 SQIVND (reference sequence). The CDR3 is CASSIQGGRGNQPQHF. The DNA of the CDR3 is TGTGCCAGTAGTATACAAGGGGGACGGGGCAATCAGCCCCAGCATTTT.

In its sample, this clone was seen once. V usage is TRBV7-3 and J usage is TRBJ2-2, with D possibly matching TRBD1 (5 bases). The V gene's germline CDR1 is SGHTA and CDR2 FQGTGA. V gave up 1 base and J gave up 4 bases, with 10 bases separating them. This CDR3 spans 15 amino acids. The CDR3 DNA sequence: TGTGCCAGCAGCTTAATAGGGGTGGCCACCGGGGAGCTGTTTTTT. Translating it yields CASSLIGVATGELFF.

About this clone itself: Distinct nucleotide sequences in the sample also encode this CDR3. The chain recombines TRBV5-1 with TRBJ2-5; 10 bases line up with TRBD2. V trimming: 0 bases; J trimming: 2 bases; junction bases outside the gene matches: 4. The germline V gene has CDR1 SGHRS and CDR2 YFSETQ. CDR3 length: 16 residues. The CDR3, as DNA: TGCGCCAGCAGCTTGGCAGTAGCGGGGGGTCAAGAGACCCAGTACTTC. The encoded protein is CASSLAVAGGQETQYF.

CDR3 sequence reads: CASSSYARDGTYEQYF. The CDR3 DNA reads as TGTGCCAGCAGTTCCTACGCGCGGGACGGAACCTACGAGCAGTACTTC. The chain is built from TRBV28 and TRBJ2-7; tentatively, D is TRBD2 (6 bases). The CDR3 extends over 16 amino acids. The germline V gene encodes CDR1 MDHEN and CDR2 SYDVKM. The V end was cut by 4 bases, the J end by 2 bases, with 18 bases between.

This chain joins TRBV25-1 and TRBJ2-3; 8 bases match TRBD1. Losses at the gene ends were 3 bases for V and 4 bases for J; bases not matched to a gene: 12. Per the germline V gene, CDR1 is MGHDK and CDR2 is SYGVNS. This CDR3 has 17 residues. CDR3 sequence (DNA): TGTGCCAGCAGTGATGCGGTCGGACAGGGAAAGGCAGATACGCAGTATTTT. Protein product: CASSDAVGQGKADTQYF.